The present entry profiles one T cell receptor beta chain with its context. What it binds is not known. The study sampled nominally healthy donors, though unrecorded immune exposures were likely. CDR3 length: 13 amino acids. Germline-derived CDR1 and CDR2 are SQVTM and ANQGSEA. V dropped 6 bases and J dropped 8 bases, with 16 bases sitting between them. The entry originates in a study of cytomegalovirus exposure and HLA in healthy donors. 13 Jbeta primers and 60 Vbeta primers were used for the PCR. Method: immunoSEQ multiplex PCR; TCRdb's copy keeps in-frame clones and lacks some. This table holds 40,000 to 50,000 clones. Regarding the study as a whole: Later analysis demonstrated an association between a missense DCLRE1C variant and TCR beta V- and J-gene trimming.

The sequence came from a woman aged 40 to 55 in good health and CMV-seronegative. The rearrangement joins TRBV29-1 to TRBJ1-4; D perhaps matches TRBD1 (6 bases). Input material: PBMCs. The CDR3 sequence: CSVVPGVGEKLFF. CDR3 DNA sequence: TGCAGCGTCGTCCCAGGGGTGGGGGAAAAACTGTTTTTT.